Shown below are 15 T cell receptor beta chains from a single sample sequenced in a study of shared clonotypes between healthy human individuals (dated by TCRdb to the early 2020s). The library was produced with the immunoSEQ multiplex PCR assay. Here the immuneACCESS table is served through TCRdb, limited to in-frame sequences with V and J called. Missing clones are a known gap in these copies; in checked studies unresolved V genes cover under half, and the rest lacks a known reason. The sample contains 1.6 million or so clones, just under 99% of them found a single time. Around 0.38% of the sample is in the top ten clones. The sequenced sample consisted of naive CD4+ T cells sorted from blood. The sample's cell subset or site, from its label and the paper: CD45RA+ positively selected. Every receptor here comes from a young man in good health.

Here the CDR3 DNA reads TGTGCCAGCAGCGTAGCCCTAGTCAGTGAGCAGTTCTTC. Translated: CASSVALVSEQFF. V is TRBV9 and J is TRBJ2-1; no clear D. V lost 0 bases and J 9 bases, leaving 10 bases between the germline ends. The CDR3 consists of 13 residues. Per the germline V gene, CDR1 is SGDLS and CDR2 is YYNGEE.

This rearrangement joins TRBV18 to TRBJ2-3; 10 positions match TRBD1. The CDR3 totals 15 residues. Trimming cost V 2 bases and J 6 bases; bases outside gene matches: 5. The germline gives CDR1 KGHSH, CDR2 LQKENI. The CDR3 is CASSPGGQGMDTQYF. CDR3 in DNA: TGTGCCAGCTCACCAGGGGGACAGGGGATGGATACGCAGTATTTT.

As concerns this clone: This sample includes further DNA sequences coding for the same CDR3. The chain uses TRBV6-5 and TRBJ2-2; D remains unclear. Deletions cut 3 bases from V and 0 bases from J, with 5 bases between. The CDR3 covers 14 residues. Germline CDR1 is MNHEY and CDR2 is SVGAGI. The CDR3 reads CASSYGPNTGELFF. In DNA, the CDR3 is TGTGCCAGCAGTTATGGGCCGAACACCGGGGAGCTGTTTTTT.

A word on this clone: This same CDR3 is encoded by further DNA sequences in the sample. The chain is built from TRBV4-3 and TRBJ2-1; TRBD1 agrees at 9 bases. The CDR3 runs 15 residues. CDR1 and CDR2 (germline): LGHNA, YSLEER. The V gene end was trimmed by 0 bases and the J gene end by 7 bases; junction bases not matched to a gene: 4. The CDR3 DNA reads TGCGCCAGCAGCCAAGAGGGACAGGGAGGGAATGAGCAGTTCTTC. Translation gives CASSQEGQGGNEQFF.

The chain couples TRBV11-2 to TRBJ2-3; D unclear. Germline V CDR1 and CDR2: SGHAT, FQNNGV. The CDR3 length is 15 residues. The germline V and J ends were trimmed by 7 bases and 1 base, with 15 bases remaining between them. The CDR3, as DNA: TGTGCCAGCACCCTCGACGGAAGAGGCACAGATACGCAGTATTTT. Its protein is CASTLDGRGTDTQYF.

The V and J genes are TRBV5-1 and TRBJ2-7; no definite D call. The CDR3 consists of 12 residues. V was shortened by 0 bases and J by 6 bases, with 7 bases between the two germline ends. From germline, CDR1 is SGHRS and CDR2 YFSETQ. In DNA form, the CDR3 reads TGCGCCAGCAGCTTGGGTACAATCGAGCAGTACTTC. It codes for CASSLGTIEQYF.

V gene TRBV11-2 combines with J gene TRBJ2-3; D possibly corresponds to TRBD2 (5 bases). This CDR3 has 16 amino acids. The ends were cut back, 0 bases at V and 8 bases at J, with 18 bases in the middle. CDR1 and CDR2 (germline): SGHAT, FQNNGV. CDR3 amino acids: CASSLERLPEMGTQYF. The DNA for the CDR3 is TGTGCCAGCAGCTTAGAGAGACTACCTGAGATGGGTACGCAGTATTTT.

V gene TRBV30 combines with J gene TRBJ2-2; 13 bases fit TRBD2. The V and J ends lost 0 bases and 0 bases, in that order; junction bases with no gene match: 1. The CDR3 spans 17 residues. Germline V gene sequence: CDR1 GTSNPN, CDR2 SVGIG (reference sequence). The CDR3 is CAWSVLAGGANTGELFF. The CDR3 DNA follows: TGTGCCTGGAGTGTACTAGCGGGAGGGGCGAACACCGGGGAGCTGTTTTTT.

The gene calls are TRBV9 and TRBJ2-1, with D perhaps TRBD1 or TRBD2 (5 bases each). Trimming took 4 bases from V and 2 from J, leaving 13 bases between them. This CDR3 spans 15 amino acids. Germline values: CDR1 SGDLS, CDR2 YYNGEE. Written as DNA, the CDR3 is TGTGCCAGCAGCTCCTCTGGGGGACCCTACAATGAGCAGTTCTTC. This codes for CASSSSGGPYNEQFF.

The chain combines TRBV6-1 with TRBJ2-7; D is unresolved. The V gene lost 2 bases and the J gene lost 3 bases, with 8 bases spanning the gap. The CDR3 is made up of 13 amino acids. Per the germline V gene, CDR1 is MNHNS and CDR2 is SASEGT. CDR3 DNA: TGTGCCAGCAGTGAAACCATAGTCTACGAGCAGTACTTC. It specifies CASSETIVYEQYF.

The chain carries TRBV7-2 and TRBJ1-2; a possible D gene is TRBD1 (6 bases). The V end lost 0 bases, the J end lost 7 bases, and 18 bases lay between the germline ends. Per germline, CDR1 SGHTA and CDR2 FQGNSA. This CDR3 contains 16 residues. The CDR3 coding sequence is TGTGCCAGCAGCTTAGCCGGGGGGGCCCCCTCGGGTGGCTACACCTTC. This translates into CASSLAGGAPSGGYTF.

This chain uses TRBV28 with TRBJ1-3; D uncertain. Trimming pared 4 bases from V and 4 bases from J, leaving 14 bases between. The CDR3 is made up of 15 amino acids. Germline lookup yields CDR1 MDHEN and CDR2 SYDVKM. In DNA form, the CDR3 reads TGTGCCAGCAGTTCTCGGCGGGGAACAGGAAACACCATATATTTT. Its protein product is CASSSRRGTGNTIYF.

This chain uses TRBV7-2 with TRBJ1-4, with D hard to call. The V end was cut by 2 bases, the J end by 5 bases, with 9 bases between. This CDR3 region has 14 residues. Germline CDR1 is SGHTA and CDR2 is FQGNSA. DNA for the CDR3: TGTGCCAGCAGCTTATTCCCAGGCAATGAAAAACTGTTTTTT. This translates into CASSLFPGNEKLFF.

The rearrangement uses TRBV7-9 and TRBJ1-1; TRBD1 matches at 7 bases. The CDR3 spans 15 residues. V was pared by 4 bases and J by 0 bases, with 5 bases of the junction left unmatched. Germline loops: CDR1 SEHNR, CDR2 FQNEAQ (reference sequence). The CDR3 nucleotides read TGTGCCAGCAGCTACCACAGGGGCCTGAACACTGAAGCTTTCTTT. Amino acids: CASSYHRGLNTEAFF. Full variable domain (outside the CDR3, taken from reference TRBV7-9 and TRBJ1-1): DTGVSQNPRHKITKRGQNVTFRCDPISEHNRLYWYRQTLGQGPEFLTYFQNEAQLEKSRLLSDRFSAERPKGSFSTLEIQRTEQGDSAMYLCASSYHRGLNTEAFFGQGTRLTVV.

The chain is built from TRBV30 and TRBJ1-2; D uncertain. The CDR3 contains 10 residues. Trimming pared 5 bases from V and 2 bases from J, leaving 3 bases between. Germline V gene sequence: CDR1 GTSNPN, CDR2 SVGIG (reference sequence). CDR3 amino acids: CAWGNYGYTF. CDR3 in DNA: TGTGCCTGGGGAAACTATGGCTACACCTTC.